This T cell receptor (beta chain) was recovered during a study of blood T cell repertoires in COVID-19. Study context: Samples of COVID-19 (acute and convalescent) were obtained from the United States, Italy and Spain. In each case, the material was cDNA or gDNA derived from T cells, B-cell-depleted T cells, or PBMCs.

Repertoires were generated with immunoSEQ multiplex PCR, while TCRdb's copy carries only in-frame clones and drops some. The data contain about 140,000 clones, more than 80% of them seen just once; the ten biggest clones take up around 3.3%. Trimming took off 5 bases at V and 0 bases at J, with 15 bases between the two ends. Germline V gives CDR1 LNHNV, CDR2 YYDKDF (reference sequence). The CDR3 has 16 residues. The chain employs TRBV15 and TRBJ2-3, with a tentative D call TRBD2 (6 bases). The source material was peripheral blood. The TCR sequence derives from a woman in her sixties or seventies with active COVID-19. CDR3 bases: TGTGCCACCAGCCGCGGACTATCACCTAGCACAGATACGCAGTATTTT. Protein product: CATSRGLSPSTDTQYF.